This T cell receptor (beta chain) was identified in a study of T cell changes during pregnancy in multiple sclerosis. Produced via immunoSEQ multiplex PCR; TCRdb's table is partial and in-frame only. Among some 110,000 clones, about 89% were seen once, and the ten largest hold roughly 1.6%. From germline, CDR1 is GTSNPN and CDR2 SVGIG (reference sequence). This CDR3 has 15 residues. The germline V and J ends were trimmed by 3 bases and 5 bases, with 16 bases remaining between them. The sample in question was peripheral blood, obtained before pregnancy. The sequence derives from a female donor with multiple sclerosis, enrolled in a pregnancy study. The chain links TRBV30 to TRBJ1-4; D might be TRBD1 (5 bases). The DNA for the CDR3 is TGTGCCTGGAGCGGCGCCGACAGTTTCAATGAAAAACTGTTTTTT. Translated, it gives CAWSGADSFNEKLFF.